The clone carrying this T cell receptor beta chain has more than one count but fewer than ten. Its antigen is still unknown. Treatment described: roughly ten-day PBMC culture with coronavirus spike peptide pools or control peptides (ViraFEST assay). CDR1 MNHEY and CDR2 SVGEGT come from the germline V gene. V was pared by 5 bases and J by 0 bases, with 6 bases of the junction left unmatched. The CDR3 has 16 amino acids. The Oncomine TCR Beta short-read assay sequenced DNA from cultured CD4+ T cells. TCRdb reprocessed the PCR reads via MiXCR and lists one record per CDR3 protein. Of about 8,100 distinct CDR3 sequences in the sample, approximately 54% were seen once. The source of the sample is a study of vaccination and CD4 T cells after COVID-19.

V usage is TRBV6-2 or TRBV6-3 and J usage is TRBJ1-1; 10 nucleotides align to TRBD1. The clonotype originates from a human donor who had recovered from COVID-19. The sequencing sample was made of CD4+ T cells from blood, cultured in vitro. The CDR3 protein is CASSRDRGIMNTEAFF. CDR3 DNA: TGTGCCAGCAGTCGGGACAGGGGAATTATGAACACTGAAGCTTTCTTT.